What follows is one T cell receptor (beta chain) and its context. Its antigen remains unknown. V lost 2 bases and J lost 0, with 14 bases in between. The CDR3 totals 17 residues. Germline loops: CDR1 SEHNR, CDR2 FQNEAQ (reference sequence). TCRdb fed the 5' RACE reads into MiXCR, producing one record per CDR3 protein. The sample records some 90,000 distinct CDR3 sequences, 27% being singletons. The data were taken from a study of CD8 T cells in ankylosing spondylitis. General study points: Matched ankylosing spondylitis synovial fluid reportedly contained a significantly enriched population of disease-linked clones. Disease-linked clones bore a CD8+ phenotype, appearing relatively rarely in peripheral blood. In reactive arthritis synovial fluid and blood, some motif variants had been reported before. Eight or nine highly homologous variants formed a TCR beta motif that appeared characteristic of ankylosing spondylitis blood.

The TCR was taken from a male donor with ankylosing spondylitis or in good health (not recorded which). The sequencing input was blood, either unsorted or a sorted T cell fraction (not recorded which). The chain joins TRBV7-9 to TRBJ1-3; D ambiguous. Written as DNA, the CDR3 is TGTGCCAGCAGCTTACCAAACGCCCTAAGCTCTGGAAACACCATATATTTT. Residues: CASSLPNALSSGNTIYF.